This T cell receptor beta chain was recorded in a study of identical twins listed by TCRdb under 2016. In terms of the full investigation: TCR alpha and beta repertoires from monozygotic twins, unrelated adults of various ages and cord blood were deep-sequenced to test whether fetal clonotypes persist. To rule out contamination, the twin experiments were replicated at different times with different library preparation protocols. On the study overall, not on this receptor specifically: Invariant T cells such as MAIT and iNKT could partly confound zero-insertion analyses, although diverse VJ usage argued against such confounding for most clonotypes. The excess sharing between twins in beta out-of-frame sequences was weaker because fewer shared sequences reduced the signal-to-noise ratio. In monozygotic twins, recombination models systematically underestimated out-of-frame TCR alpha sharing, but the models matched the sharing seen between unrelated individuals. Compared with coincidental sharing between unrelated individuals, out-of-frame TCR alpha sequences shared between twins showed an excess of sequences with low generation probability. Fewer insertions were carried by abundant cord blood beta clonotypes, a similar but weaker trend appeared in young adult naive repertoires, and no such trend appeared in memory repertoires. Because the same donors could not be followed over many years, conclusions were based on cross-sectional statistical analysis.

This clonotype was counted a few times. This clone's antigen is unknown. No much larger clonotype is one base removed from it; base qualities were not supplied. The CDR3 starts with the cysteine, ends with the phenylalanine, and has 16 residues. Just the 48-base CDR3 DNA is kept, in frame starting at base 1. According to the germline V gene (reference sequence), CDR1 reads LGHDT and CDR2 reads YNNKEL. The junction carries 10 bases between V and J, which are trimmed by 0 bases and 1 base respectively. The library was produced with 5' RACE. TCRdb lists the instrument as Illumina HiSeq 2000. A universal primer binding site was introduced by template switching, and a unique molecular identifier was present in the final cDNA, enabling accurate counting of TCR cDNA molecules. Specific primers in the conserved constant-segment region were used to synthesize first-strand cDNA for TCR alpha and beta chains. To control for contamination, every cDNA library was double barcoded, receiving both a SMART-Mk sample barcode and Illumina barcodes. TruSeq adapter sequences, together with Illumina sample barcodes, were added in two successive PCR steps. TCR alpha and beta cDNA libraries were sequenced on the Illumina HiSeq platform with custom primers. As for the authors' bioinformatics: MiGEC processed the raw reads to extract unique molecular identifiers, while MiXCR was used to determine the CDR3 positions. For each individual, recombination models were inferred using an EM algorithm with the repgenHMM and IGoR tools. The tcR package in R was used for shared clonotype analysis, with sharing normalized by the product of cloneset sizes. To study raw recombination free of thymic and clonal selection effects, out-of-frame nonproductive sequences were analyzed. TCRdb handled the public reads itself, with Q25 trimming in fastp and clone calling in MiXCR, and kept productive beta chains. CDR3 protein sequences are deduplicated, and each keeps its most common genes and DNA. The V and J calls here are based on TCRdb, not the publication. Counted in this sample were a few hundred thousand distinct CDR3 sequences; roughly a tenth of them appeared once. The ten largest make up 10% of the sample.

All donors were healthy Caucasians. Miltenyi CD45RO+ enrichment and human naive T-cell isolation kits were used to isolate memory (CD45RO+) and naive T cells from PBMC. Material for sequencing was memory T cells sorted from blood. The cell subset or site label here, explained by the study, means: CD45RO+ enriched T cells. Recombination joined TRBV3-1 with TRBJ1-3; the D gene is not confidently resolved. The receptor was isolated from a man aged 45 to 65 in good health. CDR3 reads: CASSQDFRDSGNTIYF. The nucleotide sequence is TGTGCCAGCAGCCAAGACTTCCGAGATTCTGGAAACACCATATATTTT. Here the CDR3 is joined to the reference TRBV3-1 and TRBJ1-3 genes, and the full variable domain is: DTAVSQTPKYLVTQMGNDKSIKCEQNLGHDTMYWYKQDSKKFLKIMFSYNNKELIINETVPNRFSPKSPDKAHLNLHINSLELGDSAVYFCASSQDFRDSGNTIYFGEGSWLTVV.